The present T cell receptor (beta chain) was sequenced within a study of early stage breast cancer tumors. Study as a whole: ER+/PR+/HER2- status applied to about 80% of the 16 invasive breast tumors.

Clones were read by immunoSEQ multiplex PCR, and TCRdb kept only the in-frame ones, dropping some. Of fewer than 30,000 clones in the sample, under 60% are singletons; the top ten hold approximately 8%. The sequenced sample was breast tumor tissue. This receptor was obtained from a person in their fifties with breast cancer.

CDR3 bases: TGTGCCAGCAGCTTAGAATTGGGCAGCTTGAACACTGAAGCTTTCTTT. Protein product: CASSLELGSLNTEAFF. This chain links TRBV7-2 with TRBJ1-1; unclear D gene. In germline, CDR1 is SGHTA, CDR2 FQGNSA. V was pared by 1 base and J by 0 bases, with 12 bases between. This CDR3 contains 16 residues.